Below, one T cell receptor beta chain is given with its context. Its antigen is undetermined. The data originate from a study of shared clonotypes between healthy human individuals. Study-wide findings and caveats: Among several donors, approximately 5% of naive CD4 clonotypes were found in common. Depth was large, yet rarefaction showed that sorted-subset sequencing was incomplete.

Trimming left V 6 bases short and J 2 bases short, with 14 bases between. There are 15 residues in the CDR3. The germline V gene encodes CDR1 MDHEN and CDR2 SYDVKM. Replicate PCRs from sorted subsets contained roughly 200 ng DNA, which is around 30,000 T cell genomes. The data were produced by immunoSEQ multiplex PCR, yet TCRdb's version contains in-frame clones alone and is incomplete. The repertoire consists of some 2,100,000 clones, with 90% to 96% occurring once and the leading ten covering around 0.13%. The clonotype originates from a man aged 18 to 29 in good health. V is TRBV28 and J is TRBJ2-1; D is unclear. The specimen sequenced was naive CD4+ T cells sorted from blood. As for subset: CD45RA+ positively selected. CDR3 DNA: TGTGCCAGCAGCTCCCTGCAGGATCCCTACAATGAGCAGTTCTTC. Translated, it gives CASSSLQDPYNEQFF.